This TCR beta chain comes out of a study of blood T cell repertoires in COVID-19. Study-wide background: Spain, Italy and the United States supplied samples that represented acute and convalescent COVID-19. PBMCs, B-cell-depleted T cells, or T cells provided the cDNA or gDNA that made up the material.

In the authors' workflow: Counts of nucleated cells, estimated from reference gene primer amplification, were obtained. Assay used: immunoSEQ multiplex PCR; TCRdb lists only in-frame clones, some missing. The DNA gave D and trimming, while V, J and clone size come from that table. The data hold approximately 63,000 clones, with just over 85% observed a single time. The CDR3 runs to 14 residues. Germline values: CDR1 SEHNR, CDR2 FQNEAQ (reference sequence). V lost 5 bases to trimming and J lost 5 bases; unmatched junction nucleotides: 9. The J gene is TRBJ2-7, the V gene TRBV7-9, with TRBD1 matching 7 bases. This clonotype originated in an elderly woman with acute or convalescent COVID-19. Sequences were obtained from peripheral blood. As DNA, the CDR3 is TGTGCCAGCAGCATACCCGGGACAGCTAACGAGCAGTACTTC. It translates to CASSIPGTANEQYF.